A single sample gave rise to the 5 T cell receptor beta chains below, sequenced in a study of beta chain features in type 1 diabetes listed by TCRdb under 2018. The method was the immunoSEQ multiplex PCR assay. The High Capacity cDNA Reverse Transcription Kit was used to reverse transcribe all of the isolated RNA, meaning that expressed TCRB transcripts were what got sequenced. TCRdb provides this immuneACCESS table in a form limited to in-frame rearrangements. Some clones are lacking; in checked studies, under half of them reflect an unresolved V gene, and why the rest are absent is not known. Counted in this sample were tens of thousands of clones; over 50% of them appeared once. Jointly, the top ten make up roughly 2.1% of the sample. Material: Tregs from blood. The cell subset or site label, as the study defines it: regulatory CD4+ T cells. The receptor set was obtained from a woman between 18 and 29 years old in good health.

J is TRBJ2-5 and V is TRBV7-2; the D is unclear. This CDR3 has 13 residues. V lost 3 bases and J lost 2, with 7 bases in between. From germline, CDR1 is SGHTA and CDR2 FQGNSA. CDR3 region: CASSFSGQETQYF. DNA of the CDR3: TGTGCCAGCAGCTTTTCCGGGCAAGAGACCCAGTACTTC.

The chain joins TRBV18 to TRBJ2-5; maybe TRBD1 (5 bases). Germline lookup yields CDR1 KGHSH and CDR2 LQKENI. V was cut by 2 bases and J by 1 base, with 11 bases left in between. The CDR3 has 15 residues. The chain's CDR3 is CASSPRETAQETQYF. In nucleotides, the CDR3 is TGTGCCAGCTCACCAAGAGAGACAGCCCAAGAGACCCAGTACTTC.

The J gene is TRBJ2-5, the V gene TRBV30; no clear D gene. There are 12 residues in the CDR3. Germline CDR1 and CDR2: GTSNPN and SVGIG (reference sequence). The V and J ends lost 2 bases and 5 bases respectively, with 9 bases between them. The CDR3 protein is CAWSHQAETQYF. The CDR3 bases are TGTGCCTGGAGTCATCAAGCGGAGACCCAGTACTTC.

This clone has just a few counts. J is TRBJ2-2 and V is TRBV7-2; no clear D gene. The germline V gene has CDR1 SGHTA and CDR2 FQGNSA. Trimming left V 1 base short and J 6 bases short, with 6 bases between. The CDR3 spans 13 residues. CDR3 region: CASSLGLPGELFF. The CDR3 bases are TGTGCCAGCAGCTTAGGTCTCCCCGGGGAGCTGTTTTTT.

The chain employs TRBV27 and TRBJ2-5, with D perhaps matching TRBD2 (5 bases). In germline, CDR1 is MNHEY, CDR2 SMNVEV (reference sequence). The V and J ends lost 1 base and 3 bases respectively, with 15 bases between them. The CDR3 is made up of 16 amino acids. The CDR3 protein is CASSLFASSTKETQYF. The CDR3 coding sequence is TGTGCCAGCAGTTTATTCGCTAGCAGTACAAAAGAGACCCAGTACTTC.